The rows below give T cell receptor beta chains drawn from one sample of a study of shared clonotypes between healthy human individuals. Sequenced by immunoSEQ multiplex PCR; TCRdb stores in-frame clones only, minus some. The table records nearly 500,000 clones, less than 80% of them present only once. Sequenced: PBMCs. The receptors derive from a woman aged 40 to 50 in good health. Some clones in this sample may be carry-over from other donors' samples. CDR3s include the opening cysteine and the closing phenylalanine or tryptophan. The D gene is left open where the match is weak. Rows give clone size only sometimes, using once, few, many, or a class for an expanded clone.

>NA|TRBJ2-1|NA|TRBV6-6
CASRRQGRSSYNEQFF
TGTGCCAGCAGACGTCAGGGGAGAAGCTCCTACAATGAGCAGTTCTTC
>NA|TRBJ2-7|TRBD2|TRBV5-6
CASSSPTSGRIYEQYF
TGTGCCAGCAGCTCGCCGACTAGCGGGAGGATATACGAGCAGTACTTC
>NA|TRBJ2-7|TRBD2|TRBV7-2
CASSLAPASGVTNYEQYF
TGTGCCAGCAGCTTAGCGCCGGCTAGCGGGGTGACAAACTACGAGCAGTACTTC
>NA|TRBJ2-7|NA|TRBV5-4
CASSADWSSYEQYF
TGTGCCAGCAGCGCAGACTGGAGCTCCTACGAGCAGTACTTC
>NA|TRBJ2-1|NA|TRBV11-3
CASSHSGAHSYNEQFF
TGTGCCAGCAGCCACTCAGGGGCCCACTCCTACAATGAGCAGTTCTTC
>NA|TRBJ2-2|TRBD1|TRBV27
CASSPVGTGDTGELFF
TGTGCCAGCAGCCCCGTCGGGACAGGGGACACCGGGGAGCTGTTTTTT
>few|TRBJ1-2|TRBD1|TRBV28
CASSPGTGGLGAGYTF
TGTGCCAGCAGTCCTGGGACAGGGGGTCTCGGGGCTGGCTACACCTTC
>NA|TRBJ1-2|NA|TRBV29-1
CSVEDSSVYGYTF
TGCAGCGTTGAAGATAGCTCCGTCTATGGCTACACCTTC
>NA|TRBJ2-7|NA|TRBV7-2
CASSLVGGGTYEQYF
TGTGCCAGCAGCTTAGTCGGAGGGGGCACCTACGAGCAGTACTTC
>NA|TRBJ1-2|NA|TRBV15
CATSQGFGYTF
TGTGCCACCAGCCAGGGGTTCGGCTACACCTTC
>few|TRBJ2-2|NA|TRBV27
CASSLSAGANTGELFF
TGTGCCAGCAGTTTATCGGCAGGAGCAAACACCGGGGAGCTGTTTTTT
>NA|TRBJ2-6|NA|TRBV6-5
CASSYTGFGANVLTF
TGTGCCAGCAGTTACACAGGGTTCGGGGCCAACGTCCTGACTTTC
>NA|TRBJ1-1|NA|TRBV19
CASSPGGRVTLGTEAFF
TGTGCCAGTAGTCCCGGGGGGAGAGTCACTTTGGGCACTGAAGCTTTCTTT
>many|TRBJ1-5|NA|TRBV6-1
CASSERSVQPQHF
TGTGCCAGCAGTGAAAGGTCAGTACAGCCCCAGCATTTT
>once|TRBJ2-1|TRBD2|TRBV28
CASSPGLAGIGSSYNEQFF
TGTGCCAGCAGTCCGGGACTAGCGGGAATCGGGAGCTCCTACAATGAGCAGTTCTTC
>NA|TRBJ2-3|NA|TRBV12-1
CASSSNTGTQYF
TGTGCCAGCAGCTCTAACACTGGTACGCAGTATTTT
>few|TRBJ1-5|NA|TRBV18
CASSPTHSNQPQHF
TGTGCCAGCTCACCAACCCATAGCAATCAGCCCCAGCATTTT
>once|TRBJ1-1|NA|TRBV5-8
CASSSGLNTEAFF
TGTGCCAGCAGCTCCGGACTGAACACTGAAGCTTTCTTT
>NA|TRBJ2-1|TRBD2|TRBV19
CASSIEGTSGYNEQFF
TGTGCCAGTAGTATAGAAGGGACTAGCGGGTACAATGAGCAGTTCTTC
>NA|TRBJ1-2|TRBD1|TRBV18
CASSTFGGQGTNYGYTF
TGTGCCAGCTCAACCTTCGGGGGACAGGGAACTAATTATGGCTACACCTTC
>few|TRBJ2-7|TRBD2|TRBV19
CASSIRPSGRLIYEQYF
TGTGCCAGTAGTATACGGCCTAGCGGGAGGTTGATCTACGAGCAGTACTTC
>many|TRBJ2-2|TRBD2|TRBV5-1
CASSLAEIAGGTGELFF
TGCGCCAGCAGCTTGGCCGAGATAGCGGGAGGAACCGGGGAGCTGTTTTTT
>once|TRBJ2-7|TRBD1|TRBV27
CASSPDREVLEQYF
TGTGCCAGCAGCCCGGACAGGGAGGTACTTGAGCAGTACTTC
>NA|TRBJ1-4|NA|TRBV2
CASSDGVSNEKLFF
TGTGCCAGCAGTGACGGGGTTTCTAATGAAAAACTGTTTTTT
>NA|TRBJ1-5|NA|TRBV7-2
CASSLSVNQPQHF
TGTGCCAGCAGCTTATCAGTCAATCAGCCCCAGCATTTT
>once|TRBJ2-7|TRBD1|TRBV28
CASREPGQAYYEQYF
TGTGCCAGCAGGGAACCGGGACAGGCCTACTACGAGCAGTACTTC
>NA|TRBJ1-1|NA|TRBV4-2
CASSQNRGQNTEAFF
TGTGCCAGCAGCCAGAACCGGGGACAGAACACTGAAGCTTTCTTT
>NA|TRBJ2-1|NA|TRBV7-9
CASSLMRGEFNEQFF
TGTGCCAGCAGCTTAATGCGGGGAGAGTTCAATGAGCAGTTCTTC
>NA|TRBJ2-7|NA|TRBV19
CASSDRFMNSYEQYF
TGTGCCAGTAGCGACAGGTTCATGAACTCCTACGAGCAGTACTTC
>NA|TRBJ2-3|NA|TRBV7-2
CASSPILAPDTQYF
TGTGCCAGCAGCCCTATCCTAGCTCCAGATACGCAGTATTTT
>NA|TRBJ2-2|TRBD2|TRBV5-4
CASSLAGVPTGELFF
TGTGCCAGCAGCCTAGCGGGAGTCCCCACCGGGGAGCTGTTTTTT
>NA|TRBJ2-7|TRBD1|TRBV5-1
CASSSGQGPGEQYF
TGCGCCAGCAGCTCGGGACAGGGGCCTGGAGAGCAGTACTTC
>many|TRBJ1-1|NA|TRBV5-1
CASSLGPRENTEAFF
TGCGCCAGCAGCTTGGGTCCCAGGGAGAACACTGAAGCTTTCTTT
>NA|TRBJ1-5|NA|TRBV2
CASSRDRNQPQHF
TGTGCCAGCAGCCGGGACCGCAATCAGCCCCAGCATTTT
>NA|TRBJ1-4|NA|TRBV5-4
CASSPKSTGLNEKLFF
TGTGCCAGCAGCCCAAAATCGACAGGCCTTAATGAAAAACTGTTTTTT
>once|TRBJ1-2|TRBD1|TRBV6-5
CASSTGTGGNYGYTF
TGTGCCAGCAGTACCGGGACAGGGGGCAACTATGGCTACACCTTC
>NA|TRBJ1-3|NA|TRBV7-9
CASSSPPSGNTIYF
TGTGCCAGCAGCTCCCCCCCCTCTGGAAACACCATATATTTT
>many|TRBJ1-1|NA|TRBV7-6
CASSLRLGAEAFF
TGTGCCAGCAGCCTTAGGTTAGGCGCTGAAGCTTTCTTT
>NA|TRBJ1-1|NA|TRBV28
CASSWGARVEAFF
TGTGCCAGCAGTTGGGGGGCGAGGGTTGAAGCTTTCTTT
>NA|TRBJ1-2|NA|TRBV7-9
CAGIRGYGYTF
TGTGCCGGGATTCGGGGCTATGGCTACACCTTC
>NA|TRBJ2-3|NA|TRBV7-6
CASSLSILPTDTQYF
TGTGCCAGCAGCTTGAGCATACTTCCCACAGATACGCAGTATTTT
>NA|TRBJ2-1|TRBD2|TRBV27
CASSTREARASSSYNEQFF
TGTGCCAGCAGTACCCGGGAGGCCCGGGCCTCCTCATCCTACAATGAGCAGTTCTTC
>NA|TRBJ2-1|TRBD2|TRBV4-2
CASSQGPGEGRGEQFF
TGTGCCAGCAGCCAAGGCCCCGGGGAGGGGCGGGGTGAGCAGTTCTTC
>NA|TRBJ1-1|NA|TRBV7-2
CASSLVPDRDTEAFF
TGTGCCAGCAGCTTAGTCCCCGATAGAGACACTGAAGCTTTCTTT
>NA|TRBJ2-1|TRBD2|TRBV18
CASSPGLGDRNEQFF
TGTGCCAGCTCACCCGGACTAGGGGATCGCAATGAGCAGTTCTTC
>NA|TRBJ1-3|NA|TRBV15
CATSRDRASGNTIYF
TGTGCCACCAGCAGAGACAGGGCCTCTGGAAACACCATATATTTT
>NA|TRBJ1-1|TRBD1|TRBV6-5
CASSAGQLNTEAFF
TGTGCCAGCAGTGCGGGACAGTTGAACACTGAAGCTTTCTTT
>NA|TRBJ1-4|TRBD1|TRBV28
CASSFAGQGLEKLFF
TGTGCCAGCAGTTTTGCGGGACAGGGACTAGAAAAACTGTTTTTT
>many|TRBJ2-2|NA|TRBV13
CASIGGKDSSNTGELFF
TGTGCCAGCATTGGGGGAAAGGACAGTTCGAACACCGGGGAGCTGTTTTTT
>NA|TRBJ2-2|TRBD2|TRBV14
CASRLAGFTGELFF
TGTGCCAGCAGGCTAGCGGGATTCACCGGGGAGCTGTTTTTT
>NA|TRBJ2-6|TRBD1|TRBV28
CASSRTGSWAGANVLTF
TGTGCCAGCAGCCGGACAGGGTCTTGGGCTGGGGCCAACGTCCTGACTTTC
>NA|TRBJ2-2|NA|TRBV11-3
CASSSKRRGELFF
TGTGCCAGCAGCTCCAAGAGGCGGGGGGAGCTGTTTTTT